Below, one T cell receptor (beta chain) is given with its context. The sample belongs to a study of blood T cell repertoires in COVID-19. Study information: Samples representing acute and convalescent COVID-19 were sourced from the United States, Italy and Spain. PBMCs, B-cell-depleted T cells, or T cells provided the cDNA or gDNA that made up the material.

V trimming: 6 bases; J trimming: 4 bases; junction bases outside the gene matches: 5. Germline V gene sequence: CDR1 LNHDA, CDR2 SQIVND (reference sequence). The CDR3 is made up of 15 amino acids. Authors' processing steps: For nucleated cells, counts were estimated from reference gene primer amplification. The method was immunoSEQ multiplex PCR; TCRdb's version includes in-frame clones alone and lacks a portion of them. V and J calls and clone size are those listed in that table; D and trimming were worked out from the DNA. The sample yields under 45,000 clones, 80% to 90% seen once. The gene calls are TRBV19 and TRBJ2-3; 12 bases are shared with TRBD2. This clonotype originated in a woman older than 75 with active or convalescent COVID-19. What was sequenced was peripheral blood. The CDR3 nucleotides read TGTGCCAGTAGGAGACTAGCGGGAGTGTCAGATACGCAGTATTTT. Amino acid sequence: CASRRLAGVSDTQYF.